The T cell receptor (beta chain) under discussion was sequenced for a study of identical twins (dated by TCRdb to the mid-2010s). With regard to the full study: TCR alpha and beta repertoires from monozygotic twins, unrelated adults of various ages and cord blood were deep-sequenced to test whether fetal clonotypes persist. Replicate twin experiments were performed at different times using different library preparation protocols to rule out contamination. The study at large found these results: Because the same donors could not be followed over many years, the conclusions depended on cross-sectional statistical analysis. Zero-insertion analyses could be partly confounded by invariant T cells such as MAIT and iNKT, although diverse VJ usage argued against such confounding for most clonotypes. Fewer insertions were carried by abundant cord blood beta clonotypes; a weaker similar trend was observed in young adult naive repertoires, while no such trend was observed in memory repertoires. Excess twin sharing in beta out-of-frame sequences was weaker because fewer shared sequences lowered the signal-to-noise ratio. In monozygotic twins, out-of-frame TCR alpha sharing was systematically underestimated by recombination models, although the models agreed with sharing between unrelated individuals. Compared with coincidental sharing between unrelated individuals, out-of-frame TCR alpha sequences shared between twins had an excess of sequences with low generation probability.

This clonotype has a handful of counts. Its cognate antigen has yet to be identified. One base away there is no much larger clone; base qualities are not given. The library relied on 5' RACE. The sequencer listed for this sample is Illumina HiSeq 2000. Template switching added a universal primer binding site, and the final cDNA carried a unique molecular identifier that allowed TCR cDNA molecules to be counted accurately. First-strand cDNA for TCR alpha and beta chains was synthesized from specific primers in the conserved constant-segment region. Each cDNA library was double barcoded, with a SMART-Mk sample barcode plus Illumina barcodes, to control for contamination. TruSeq adapter sequences along with Illumina sample barcodes were introduced in two successive PCR steps. TCR alpha and beta cDNA libraries were sequenced on the Illumina HiSeq platform with custom primers. As for the original processing: MiGEC was used to process raw reads and extract unique molecular identifiers, and MiXCR was used to find CDR3 positions. Recombination models were inferred per individual with the repgenHMM and IGoR tools using an EM algorithm. The analysis of shared clonotypes was done with the tcR package in R, with sharing normalized by the product of cloneset sizes. To study raw recombination free of thymic and clonal selection effects, out-of-frame nonproductive sequences were analyzed. TCRdb passed the public sequencing reads through fastp at Q25 and MiXCR, retaining productive beta sequences. Each record represents a unique CDR3 protein, reported with the most common genes and DNA among its rows. The V and J calls shown here were made by TCRdb, not taken from the authors' results. Recorded for this sample are 1,800,000 or so distinct CDR3 sequences; around a third of them occurred a single time. The top ten hold about 0.27% of the sample.

V is cut by 3 bases and J by 7 bases, and the space between the germline ends is 10 bases. The CDR3 measures 14 amino acids from cysteine to phenylalanine. Just the 42-base CDR3 DNA is kept, in frame starting at base 1. All donors were healthy Caucasians. Sample: cord blood. This clonotype originated in a newborn girl in good health. The V and J segments used are TRBV12-3 or TRBV12-4 and TRBJ1-6; 5 matching bases give a weak D call of TRBD1. The bases read TGTGCCAGCAGTTTCGGGGCTCTAAATTCACCCCTCCACTTT. Translated, this gives CASSFGALNSPLHF.